This T cell receptor beta chain was captured by sequencing in a study of metastatic and nonmetastatic thyroid tumors. Study details: Comparison of repertoires was carried out across blood and tumor or nodule tissue from malignant and benign thyroid patients.

All patients were treatment-naive before thyroid surgery. TCRdb re-called clones from the PCR reads using MiXCR. The top ten clones hold about 26% of a sample with roughly 20,000 clones, around 40% of them seen once. V lost 11 bases and J lost 7, with 20 bases in between. Germline V gene lookup returns CDR1 MNHEY and CDR2 SMNVEV (reference sequence). The CDR3 runs 14 residues. V is TRBV27 and J is TRBJ1-4; D perhaps matches TRBD1 (5 bases). The origin of this receptor is a female donor with papillary thyroid cancer or a benign thyroid nodule (not recorded which). Some clones in this sample may be carry-over from other donors' samples. Source material: tumor tissue. The CDR3 loop reads CASQVTWDAEKLFF. The CDR3 DNA reads as TGTGCCTCCCAAGTGACATGGGACGCTGAAAAACTGTTTTTT.